One and the same sample provided the 8 T cell receptor beta chains below, sequenced in a study of blood T cell repertoires in COVID-19 (dated by TCRdb to 2018 to 2020). The library was made by the immunoSEQ multiplex PCR assay. In TCRdb, the immuneACCESS table is reduced to in-frame sequences with V and J assigned. These tables do not hold every clone; where another copy was compared, an unresolved V gene accounts for under half, and the others remain unexplained. Within this sample are roughly 430,000 clones, with over 75% of them counted one time only. Roughly 1.4% of the sample is in the top ten clones. The sample was PBMCs or T cells enriched from blood (not recorded which). These receptors came from a young woman who had been exposed to COVID-19.

V and J are TRBV18 and TRBJ2-7; possibly TRBD1 for D (6 bases). Trimming pared 3 bases from V and 2 bases from J, leaving 14 bases between. This CDR3 has 15 residues. Germline V gene data show CDR1 as KGHSH and CDR2 as LQKENI. The CDR3 loop reads CASSPGGRGPYEQYF. The DNA of the CDR3 is TGTGCCAGCTCACCCGGTGGCAGGGGACCCTACGAGCAGTACTTC.

This chain joins TRBV27 and TRBJ2-2; D gene ambiguous. Trimming removed 5 bases at V and 3 bases at J, with 4 bases between. This CDR3 is 12 amino acids long. Germline V CDR1 and CDR2: MNHEY, SMNVEV (reference sequence). The CDR3 spells CASSPYTGELFF. CDR3 coding DNA: TGTGCCAGCAGTCCTTACACCGGGGAGCTGTTTTTT.

The chain has TRBV11-3 and TRBJ2-5, with 12 bases fitting TRBD2. CDR1 and CDR2 from the germline V gene are SGHNT and YENEEA. With V trimmed by 1 base and J by 1 base, 7 bases remained unmatched. This CDR3 is built from 18 residues. CDR3 sequence: CASSLGLLAGGGQETQYF. The CDR3 nucleotides read TGTGCCAGCAGCTTAGGCCTACTAGCGGGGGGCGGCCAAGAGACCCAGTACTTC.

V and J are TRBV5-6 and TRBJ2-3; D is undetermined. The CDR3 covers 13 residues. CDR1 SGHDT and CDR2 YYEEEE come from the germline V gene. The V end was cut by 1 base, the J end by 3 bases, with 6 bases between. As DNA, the CDR3 is TGTGCCAGCAGCTTGCGCAGTACAGATACGCAGTATTTT. Translated, it gives CASSLRSTDTQYF.

This rearrangement joins TRBV6-5 to TRBJ1-5; a possible D gene is TRBD1 (5 bases). V dropped 2 bases and J dropped 2 bases, with 13 bases sitting between them. Germline loops: CDR1 MNHEY, CDR2 SVGAGI. The CDR3 loop spans 16 amino acids. The CDR3 sequence: CASSYGPGNGNQPQHF. CDR3 nucleotide sequence: TGTGCCAGCAGTTACGGGCCAGGGAATGGCAATCAGCCCCAGCATTTT.

The chain carries TRBV6-5 and TRBJ1-2, with D possibly being TRBD1 (6 bases). The CDR3 covers 14 residues. The germline gives CDR1 MNHEY, CDR2 SVGAGI. V was cut by 2 bases and J by 4 bases, with 11 bases left in between. The CDR3: CASSYTRGAYGYTF. In DNA form, the CDR3 reads TGTGCCAGCAGTTACACCAGGGGCGCCTATGGCTACACCTTC.

This chain connects TRBV4-1 to TRBJ2-3; D possibly corresponds to TRBD1 (6 bases). This CDR3 comprises 19 residues. Germline-derived CDR1 and CDR2 are MGHRA and YSYEKL. V gave up 1 base and J gave up 0 bases, with 20 bases separating them. The CDR3, as DNA: TGCGCCAGCAGCCAAGCCCGATTCTCAGGGGCGGCAAGCACAGATACGCAGTATTTT. Protein sequence: CASSQARFSGAASTDTQYF.

The J gene is TRBJ2-1, the V gene TRBV28, with 10 positions matching TRBD1. Unmatched junction bases numbered 2, after V lost 1 base and J lost 8 bases. This CDR3 contains 14 residues. Looked up from germline, CDR1 is MDHEN and CDR2 is SYDVKM. CDR3 sequence: CASSLSGTGDEQFF. For the CDR3, the DNA is TGTGCCAGCAGTTTATCGGGGACAGGGGATGAGCAGTTCTTC. The full variable domain, with the rest looked up from reference TRBV28 and TRBJ2-1, is DVKVTQSSRYLVKRTGEKVFLECVQDMDHENMFWYRQDPGLGLRLIYFSYDVKMKEKGDIPEGYSVSREKKERFSLILESASTNQTSMYLCASSLSGTGDEQFFGPGTRLTVL.